What follows is one T cell receptor beta chain and its context. Its antigen target is currently unknown. Per-base quality was not reported, and no clone a single base away is much larger than it. Peripheral blood CD8+ and CD4+ T cells from healthy donors, Susac syndrome patients and multiple sclerosis patients were profiled by high-throughput TCR beta sequencing. Recently defined diagnostic criteria for definite or probable disease were met by the Susac syndrome patients. Bulk CD8+ and CD4+ T cells were purified by magnetic negative isolation, whereas CD8+ TEMRA cells were enriched by FACS. Blood was drawn into EDTA tubes, processed within 24 hours, and PBMCs were isolated by density gradient centrifugation. PBMCs destined for TCR sequencing were cryopreserved in liquid nitrogen and later thawed in a 37 °C water bath. The sorted or isolated CD4+, CD8+ and CD8+ TEMRA cells reached a purity of at least 90%.

The data derive from a study of CD8 T cells in Susac syndrome (dated by TCRdb to between 2017 and 2020). With respect to the entire study: Among the Susac syndrome patients who were sequenced, clinically active disease was present in six and clinical remission was observed in roughly eight. Repertoire sequencing was used to test whether CD8+ T cell activation and differentiation in Susac syndrome was antigen driven. At blood withdrawal, Susac syndrome patients were either therapy-naive, taking corticosteroids (in some cases with IVIg as well), or taking IVIg alone. What the research found in general, with its limitations: The CD4+ T cell repertoire of patients with Susac syndrome showed no detectable clonal expansion. The number of individuals in the TCR sequencing and HLA analysis was acknowledged as relatively small.

RNA was extracted with the RNeasy kit and roughly 0.45 to 1 ug was reverse transcribed using random hexamers. The immunoSEQ multiplex PCR assay, which covers 54 Vbeta and 13 Jbeta segments, was used to amplify TCR beta CDR3 regions. Bias from PCR amplification was corrected by using a synthetic template baseline for primer optimization and for computational correction. As for the original processing: Reads were assigned to V, D and J genes according to IMGT and analyzed in immunoSEQ Analyzer, with only productive sequences retained. To calculate clonality, Shannon entropy was normalized by log2 of the number of productive unique sequences and then subtracted from one. For each patient and control, public and private clones were evaluated within the 100 most prevalent clones. A clone was defined as Susac-specific if it was absent from the healthy and MS cohorts, from more than 850 published viral clones and from other ImmuneACCESS disease sequences. The public reads were quality trimmed at Q25 with fastp and then assembled into clones with MiXCR by TCRdb, keeping productive beta chains. Each entry merges the rows of one CDR3 protein and shows their most common DNA and genes. The V and J calls reflect TCRdb's pipeline rather than the authors' work. The sample records some 250,000 distinct CDR3 sequences, roughly 95% of which are singletons. In total, the top ten clones hold less than 0.11% of the sample.

V loses 5 bases of germline sequence and J loses 3 bases, and the interval between the two ends is 13 bases. Taken from the germline V gene, the CDR1 and CDR2 loops are SGHTA and FQGTGA. Spanning cysteine to phenylalanine, the CDR3 consists of 14 amino acids. Left in the record is the CDR3 DNA by itself, 42 bases read in frame from the first base. This chain is built from TRBV7-3 and TRBJ1-1; TRBD1 might be the D gene, on 5 matching bases. Material for sequencing was CD4+ T cells from PBMCs. This TCR derives from a human donor with Susac syndrome. The DNA sequence is TGTGCCAGCAGCCCTAATGGGGGGGACACTGAAGCTTTCTTT. Protein translation: CASSPNGGDTEAFF.